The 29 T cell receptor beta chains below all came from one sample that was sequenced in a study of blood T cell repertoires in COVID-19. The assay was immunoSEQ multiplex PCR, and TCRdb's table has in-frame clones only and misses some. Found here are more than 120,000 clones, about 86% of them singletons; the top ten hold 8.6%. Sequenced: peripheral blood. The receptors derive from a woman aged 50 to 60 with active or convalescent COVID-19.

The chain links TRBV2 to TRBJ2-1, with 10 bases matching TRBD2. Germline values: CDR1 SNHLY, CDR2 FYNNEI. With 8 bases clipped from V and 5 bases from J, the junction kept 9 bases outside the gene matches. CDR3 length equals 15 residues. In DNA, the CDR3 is TGTGCCAGCGAAGATCCTAGCGGGGGAAACAATGAGCAGTTCTTC. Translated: CASEDPSGGNNEQFF.

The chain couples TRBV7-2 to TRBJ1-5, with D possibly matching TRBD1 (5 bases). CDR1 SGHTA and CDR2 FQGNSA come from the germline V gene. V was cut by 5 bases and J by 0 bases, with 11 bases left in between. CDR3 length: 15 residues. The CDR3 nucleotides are TGTGCCAGCAGCCTGGTGGGGCATAGCAATCAGCCCCAGCATTTT. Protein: CASSLVGHSNQPQHF.

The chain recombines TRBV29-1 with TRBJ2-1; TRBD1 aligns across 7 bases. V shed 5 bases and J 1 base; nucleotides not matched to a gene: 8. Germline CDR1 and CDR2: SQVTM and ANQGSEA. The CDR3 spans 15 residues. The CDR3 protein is CSVYKGADSYNEQFF. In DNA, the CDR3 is TGCAGCGTTTACAAGGGGGCCGATTCCTACAATGAGCAGTTCTTC.

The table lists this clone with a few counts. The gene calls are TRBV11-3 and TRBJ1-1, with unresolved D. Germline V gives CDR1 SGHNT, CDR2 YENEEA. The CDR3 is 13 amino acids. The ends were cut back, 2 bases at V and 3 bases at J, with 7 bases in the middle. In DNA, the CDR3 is TGTGCCAGCAGCTTAAACTTTCACACTGAAGCTTTCTTT. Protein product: CASSLNFHTEAFF.

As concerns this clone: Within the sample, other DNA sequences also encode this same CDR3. The chain's CDR3 is CASSHRGTDTQYF. The CDR3 DNA reads TGTGCCAGCAGCCACAGGGGTACAGATACGCAGTATTTT. The rearrangement uses TRBV11-3 and TRBJ2-3; TRBD1 agrees at 7 bases. This CDR3 has 13 residues. Per the germline V gene, CDR1 is SGHNT and CDR2 is YENEEA. V lost 5 bases to trimming and J lost 3 bases; unmatched junction nucleotides: 2.

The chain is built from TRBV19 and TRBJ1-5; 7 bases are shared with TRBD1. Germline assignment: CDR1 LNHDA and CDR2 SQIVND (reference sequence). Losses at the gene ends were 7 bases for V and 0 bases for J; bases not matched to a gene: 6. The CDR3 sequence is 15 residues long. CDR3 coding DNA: TGTGCCAGTAAAAACCGGGACAGTAGCAATCAGCCCCAGCATTTT. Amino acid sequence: CASKNRDSSNQPQHF.

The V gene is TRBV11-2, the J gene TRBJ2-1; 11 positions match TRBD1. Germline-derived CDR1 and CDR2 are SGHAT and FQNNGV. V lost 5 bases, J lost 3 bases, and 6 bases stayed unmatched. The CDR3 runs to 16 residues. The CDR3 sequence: CASSPGGTGGYNEQFF. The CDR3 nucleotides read TGTGCCAGCAGCCCAGGAGGGACAGGGGGCTACAATGAGCAGTTCTTC.

The CDR3 here is CASNRVDTGELFF. The CDR3, as DNA: TGTGCCAGCAACAGGGTAGACACCGGGGAGCTGTTTTTT. The V and J genes are TRBV12-3 or TRBV12-4 and TRBJ2-2; TRBD1 might be the D (6 bases). V was clipped by 7 bases and J by 3 bases, with 9 bases between them. The CDR3 loop spans 13 amino acids.

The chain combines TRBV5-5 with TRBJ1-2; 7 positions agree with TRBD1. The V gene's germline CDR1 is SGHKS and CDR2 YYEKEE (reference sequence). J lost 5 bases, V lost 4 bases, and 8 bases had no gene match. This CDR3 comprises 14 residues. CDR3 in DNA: TGTGCCAGCAGCCCCATCGAGGGGGCGTATGGCTACACCTTC. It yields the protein CASSPIEGAYGYTF. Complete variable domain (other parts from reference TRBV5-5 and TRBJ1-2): DAGVTQSPTHLIKTRGQQVTLRCSPISGHKSVSWYQQVLGQGPQFIFQYYEKEERGRGNFPDRFSARQFPNYSSELNVNALLLGDSALYLCASSPIEGAYGYTFGSGTRLTVV.

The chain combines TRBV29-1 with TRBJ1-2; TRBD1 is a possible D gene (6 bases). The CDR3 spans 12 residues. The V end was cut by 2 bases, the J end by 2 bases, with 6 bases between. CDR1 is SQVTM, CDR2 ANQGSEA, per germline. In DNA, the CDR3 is TGCAGCGTTGAACAGGGGAACTATGGCTACACCTTC. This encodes CSVEQGNYGYTF.

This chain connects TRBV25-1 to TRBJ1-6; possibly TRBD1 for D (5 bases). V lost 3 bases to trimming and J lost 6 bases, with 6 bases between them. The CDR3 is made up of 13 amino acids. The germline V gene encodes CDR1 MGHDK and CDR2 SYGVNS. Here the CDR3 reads CASSEGGNSPLHF. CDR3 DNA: TGTGCCAGCAGTGAGGGGGGTAATTCACCCCTCCACTTT.

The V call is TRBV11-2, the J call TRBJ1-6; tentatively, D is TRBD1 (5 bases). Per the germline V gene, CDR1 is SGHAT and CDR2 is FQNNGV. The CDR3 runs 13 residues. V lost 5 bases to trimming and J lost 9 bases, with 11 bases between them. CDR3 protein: CASSPYQGSPLHF. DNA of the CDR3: TGTGCCAGCAGCCCATACCAGGGTTCACCCCTCCACTTT. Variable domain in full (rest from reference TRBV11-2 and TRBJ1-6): EAGVAQSPRYKIIEKRQSVAFWCNPISGHATLYWYQQILGQGPKLLIQFQNNGVVDDSQLPKDRFSAERLKGVDSTLKIQPAKLEDSAVYLCASSPYQGSPLHFGNGTRLTVT.

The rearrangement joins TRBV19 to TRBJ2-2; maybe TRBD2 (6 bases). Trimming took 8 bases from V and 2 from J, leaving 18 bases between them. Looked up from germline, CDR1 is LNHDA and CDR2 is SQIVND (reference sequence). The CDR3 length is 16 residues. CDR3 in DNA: TGTGCCAGTTTGGGCGGGAAGAACACAAACACCGGGGAGCTGTTTTTT. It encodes CASLGGKNTNTGELFF.

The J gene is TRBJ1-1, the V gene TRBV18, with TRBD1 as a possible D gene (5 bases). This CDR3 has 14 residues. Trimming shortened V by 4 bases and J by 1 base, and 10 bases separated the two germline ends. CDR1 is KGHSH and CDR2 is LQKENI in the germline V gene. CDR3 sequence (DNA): TGTGCCAGCTCACTGACAGATTCGAACACTGAAGCTTTCTTT. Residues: CASSLTDSNTEAFF. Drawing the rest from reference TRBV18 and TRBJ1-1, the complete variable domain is NAGVMQNPRHLVRRRGQEARLRCSPMKGHSHVYWYRQLPEEGLKFMVYLQKENIIDESGMPKERFSAEFPKEGPSILRIQQVVRGDSAAYFCASSLTDSNTEAFFGQGTRLTVV.

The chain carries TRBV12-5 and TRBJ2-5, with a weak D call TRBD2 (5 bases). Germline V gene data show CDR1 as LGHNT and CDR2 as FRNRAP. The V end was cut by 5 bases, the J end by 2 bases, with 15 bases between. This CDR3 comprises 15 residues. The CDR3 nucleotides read TGTGCTAGTGGTCCCGATTCGGGAACACAAGAGACCCAGTACTTC. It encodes CASGPDSGTQETQYF.

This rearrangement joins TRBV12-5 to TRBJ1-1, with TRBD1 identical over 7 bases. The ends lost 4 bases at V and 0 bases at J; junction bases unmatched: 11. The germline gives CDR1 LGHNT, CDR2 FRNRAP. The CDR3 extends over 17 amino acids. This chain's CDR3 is CASGSNRGSGLNTEAFF. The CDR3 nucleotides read TGTGCTAGTGGTTCGAACAGGGGATCGGGACTGAACACTGAAGCTTTCTTT.

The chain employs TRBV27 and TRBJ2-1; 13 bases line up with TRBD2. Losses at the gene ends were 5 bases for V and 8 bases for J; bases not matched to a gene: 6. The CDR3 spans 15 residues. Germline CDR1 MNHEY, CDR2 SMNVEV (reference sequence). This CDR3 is CASSPRTSGSDEQFF. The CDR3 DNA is TGTGCCAGCAGTCCACGGACTAGCGGGAGCGATGAGCAGTTCTTC.

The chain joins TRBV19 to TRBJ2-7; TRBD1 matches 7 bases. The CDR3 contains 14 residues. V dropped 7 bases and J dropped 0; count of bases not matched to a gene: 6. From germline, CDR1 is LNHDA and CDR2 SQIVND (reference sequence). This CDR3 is CASTVTGNSYEQYF. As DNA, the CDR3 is TGTGCCAGTACCGTGACAGGGAACTCCTACGAGCAGTACTTC.

The DNA for the CDR3 is TGTGCCACCGAAAAAAGACAGGCAAACAACTATGGCTACACCTTC. Translated, it gives CATEKRQANNYGYTF. This chain uses TRBV6-5 with TRBJ1-2, with D perhaps matching TRBD1 (6 bases). V lost 10 bases, J lost 2 bases, and 20 bases lay in between. The CDR3 spans 15 residues. In germline, CDR1 is MNHEY, CDR2 SVGAGI.

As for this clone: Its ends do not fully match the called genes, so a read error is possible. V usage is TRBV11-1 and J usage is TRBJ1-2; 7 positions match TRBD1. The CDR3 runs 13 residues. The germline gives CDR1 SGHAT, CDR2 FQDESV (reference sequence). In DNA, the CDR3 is TGTGCCAGCAGTTTAGGGGGCGACTATGGCTACACCTTC. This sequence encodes CASSLGGDYGYTF.

The CDR3 reads CASNPLAGVPQETQYF. The DNA of the CDR3 is TGCGCCAGCAACCCCCTAGCGGGGGTCCCCCAAGAGACCCAGTACTTC. This chain connects TRBV5-1 to TRBJ2-5, with 10 nucleotides matching TRBD2. The V gene end was trimmed by 6 bases and the J gene end by 1 base; junction bases not matched to a gene: 9. Germline assignment: CDR1 SGHRS and CDR2 YFSETQ. This CDR3 comprises 16 residues.

In nucleotides, the CDR3 is TGCGCCAGCAGCTTAGGACTAGCGGACAGCACAGATACGCAGTATTTT. Translating it yields CASSLGLADSTDTQYF. The chain uses TRBV5-1 and TRBJ2-3; 10 bases map to TRBD2. Unmatched junction bases numbered 3, after V lost 2 bases and J lost 0 bases. CDR1 and CDR2 from the germline V gene are SGHRS and YFSETQ. The CDR3 is 16 amino acids.

CDR3 DNA sequence: TGTGCCAGTAGTTACCAATTCCGGGACAGCATCTATGGCTACACCTTC. This gives the protein CASSYQFRDSIYGYTF. The V call is TRBV19, the J call TRBJ1-2; 7 bases agree with TRBD1. This CDR3 region has 16 residues. V lost 5 bases, J lost 4 bases, and 13 bases stayed unmatched. Per the germline V gene, CDR1 is LNHDA and CDR2 is SQIVND (reference sequence). Full variable domain (outside the CDR3, taken from reference TRBV19 and TRBJ1-2): DGGITQSPKYLFRKEGQNVTLSCEQNLNHDAMYWYRQDPGQGLRLIYYSQIVNDFQKGDIAEGYSVSREKKESFPLTVTSAQKNPTAFYLCASSYQFRDSIYGYTFGSGTRLTVV.

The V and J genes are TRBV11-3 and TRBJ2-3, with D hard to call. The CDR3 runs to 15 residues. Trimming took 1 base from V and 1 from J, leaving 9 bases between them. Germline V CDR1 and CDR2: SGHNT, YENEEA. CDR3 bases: TGTGCCAGCAGCTTAGGTCGGCAGGGCACAGATACGCAGTATTTT. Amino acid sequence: CASSLGRQGTDTQYF. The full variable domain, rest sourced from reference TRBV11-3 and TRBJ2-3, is EAGVVQSPRYKIIEKKQPVAFWCNPISGHNTLYWYLQNLGQGPELLIRYENEEAVDDSQLPKDRFSAERLKGVDSTLKIQPAELGDSAVYLCASSLGRQGTDTQYFGPGTRLTVL.

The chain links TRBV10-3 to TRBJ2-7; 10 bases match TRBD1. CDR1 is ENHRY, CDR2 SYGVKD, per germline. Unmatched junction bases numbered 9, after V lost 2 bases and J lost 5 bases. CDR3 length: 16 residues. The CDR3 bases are TGTGCCATCAGTGAGACAGGACAGGGGGTCCCCAACGAGCAGTACTTC. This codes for CAISETGQGVPNEQYF.

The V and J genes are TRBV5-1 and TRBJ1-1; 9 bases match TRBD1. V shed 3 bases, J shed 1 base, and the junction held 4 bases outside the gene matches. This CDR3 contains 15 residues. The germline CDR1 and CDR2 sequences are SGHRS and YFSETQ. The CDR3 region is CASSSDRGTNTEAFF. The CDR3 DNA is TGCGCCAGCAGCTCTGACAGGGGGACGAACACTGAAGCTTTCTTT.

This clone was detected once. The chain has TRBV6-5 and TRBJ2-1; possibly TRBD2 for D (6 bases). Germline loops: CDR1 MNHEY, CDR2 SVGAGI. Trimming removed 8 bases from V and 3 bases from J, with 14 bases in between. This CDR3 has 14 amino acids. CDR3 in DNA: TGTGCCAGCCTCATGGGGAGGAACTACAATGAGCAGTTCTTC. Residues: CASLMGRNYNEQFF.

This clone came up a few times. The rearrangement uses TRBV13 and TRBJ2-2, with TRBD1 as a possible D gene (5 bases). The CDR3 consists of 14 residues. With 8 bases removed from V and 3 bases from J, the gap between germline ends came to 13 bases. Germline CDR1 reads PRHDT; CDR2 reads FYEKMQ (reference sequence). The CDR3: CASRKQGDTGELFF. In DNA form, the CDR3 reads TGTGCCAGCCGCAAGCAGGGTGACACCGGGGAGCTGTTTTTT. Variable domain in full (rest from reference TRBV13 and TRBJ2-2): AAGVIQSPRHLIKEKRETATLKCYPIPRHDTVYWYQQGPGQDPQFLISFYEKMQSDKGSIPDRFSAQQFSDYHSELNMSSLELGDSALYFCASRKQGDTGELFFGEGSRLTVL.

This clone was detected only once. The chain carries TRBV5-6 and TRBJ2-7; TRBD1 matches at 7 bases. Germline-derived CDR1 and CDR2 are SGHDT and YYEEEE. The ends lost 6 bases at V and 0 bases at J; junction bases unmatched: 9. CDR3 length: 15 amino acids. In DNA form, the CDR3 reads TGTGCCAGCACTCCAAGACAGGGAAGCTCCTACGAGCAGTACTTC. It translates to CASTPRQGSSYEQYF.